This T cell receptor beta chain was profiled in a study of CD8+ T cells in alopecia areata. It was from PBMCs that CD4+ and CD8+ T cells were sorted. The table lists this clone with a few counts. No antigen is known for it. As the sequencing template, cDNA was produced by extracting RNA and reverse transcribing it. Profiling relied on immunoSEQ multiplex PCR, and the TCRdb table lists in-frame clones only, not all of them. The sample consists of 140,000 to 150,000 clones, 62% of them appearing once. CDR1 SNHLY and CDR2 FYNNEI come from the germline V gene. The CDR3 contains 13 residues. Between the trimmed V and J ends, which lost 8 bases and 7 bases, there was a span of 15 bases. Findings and caveats of the study: Higher clonality and more expanded CD8+ clones appeared in lesional than normal scalp. Scalp data also include sequences from resident alphabeta T cells of normal skin.

The sequenced material came from CD8+ T cells sorted from blood. This sequence originates from a human donor in good health. The J gene is TRBJ2-4, the V gene TRBV2, with D perhaps matching TRBD2 (5 bases). The CDR3 region has the DNA TGTGCCAGCCAATCTAGCCTCAGTAACATTCAGTACTTC. This translates into CASQSSLSNIQYF.